This TCR beta chain emerged from a study of shared clonotypes between healthy human individuals. Study-wide background: Serving as donors were a couple of women and three men, whose ages spanned 18 to 49.

V was pared by 6 bases and J by 0 bases, with 18 bases between. This CDR3 has 17 residues. Germline CDR1 MDHEN, CDR2 SYDVKM. As for this clone: The antigen is undetermined.

General study results and limits: It was observed that 5% to 6.5% of naive CD4 clonotypes were shared across a few donors.

Libraries were prepared by immunoSEQ multiplex PCR; TCRdb keeps only in-frame clonotypes and omits some of them. The sample lists around 720,000 clones, around 73% occurring once. V and J are TRBV28 and TRBJ1-3; weak D call: TRBD1 (5 bases). The receptor comes from a woman in her twenties or thirties in good health. Sequencing used memory CD4+ T cells sorted from blood. Subset here: CD45RA-negative fraction. The CDR3 DNA follows: TGTGCCAGCAGCCTACTACGGGGGAGCCCCTCTGGAAACACCATATATTTT. Its translation: CASSLLRGSPSGNTIYF.